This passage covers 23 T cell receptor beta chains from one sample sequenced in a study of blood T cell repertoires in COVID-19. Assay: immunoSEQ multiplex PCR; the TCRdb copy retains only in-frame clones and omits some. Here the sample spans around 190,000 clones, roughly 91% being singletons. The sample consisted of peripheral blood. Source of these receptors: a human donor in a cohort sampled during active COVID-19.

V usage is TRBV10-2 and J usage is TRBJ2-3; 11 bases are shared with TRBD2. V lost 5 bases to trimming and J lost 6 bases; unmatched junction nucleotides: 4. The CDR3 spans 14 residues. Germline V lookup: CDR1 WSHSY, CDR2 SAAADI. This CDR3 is CASSSSGGIDTQYF. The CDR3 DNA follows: TGCGCCAGCAGTTCTAGCGGGGGGATTGATACGCAGTATTTT.

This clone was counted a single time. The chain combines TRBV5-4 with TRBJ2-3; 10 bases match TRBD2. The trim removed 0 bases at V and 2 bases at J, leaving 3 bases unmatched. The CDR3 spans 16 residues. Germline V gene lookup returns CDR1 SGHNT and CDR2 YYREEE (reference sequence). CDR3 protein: CASSLASGGVTDTQYF. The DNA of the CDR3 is TGTGCCAGCAGCTTGGCTAGCGGGGGAGTCACAGATACGCAGTATTTT.

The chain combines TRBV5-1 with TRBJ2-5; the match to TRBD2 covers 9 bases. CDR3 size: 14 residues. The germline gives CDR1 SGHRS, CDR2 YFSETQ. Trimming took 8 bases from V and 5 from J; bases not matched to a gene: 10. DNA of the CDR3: TGCGCCAGTTGGGGGGCTAGCGGGACGGAGACCCAGTACTTC. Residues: CASWGASGTETQYF.

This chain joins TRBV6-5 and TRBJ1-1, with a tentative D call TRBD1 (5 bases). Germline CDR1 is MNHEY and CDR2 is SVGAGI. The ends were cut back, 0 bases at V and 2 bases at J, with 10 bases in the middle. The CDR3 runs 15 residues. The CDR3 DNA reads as TGTGCCAGCAGTTACTCCCCAGGGCGAAACACTGAAGCTTTCTTT. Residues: CASSYSPGRNTEAFF.

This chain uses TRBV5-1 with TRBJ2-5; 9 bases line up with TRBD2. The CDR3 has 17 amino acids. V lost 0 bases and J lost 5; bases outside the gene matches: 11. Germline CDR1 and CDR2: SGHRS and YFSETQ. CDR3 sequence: CASSLAGSSGVWETQYF. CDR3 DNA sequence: TGCGCCAGCAGCTTGGCAGGGTCTAGCGGGGTTTGGGAGACCCAGTACTTC.

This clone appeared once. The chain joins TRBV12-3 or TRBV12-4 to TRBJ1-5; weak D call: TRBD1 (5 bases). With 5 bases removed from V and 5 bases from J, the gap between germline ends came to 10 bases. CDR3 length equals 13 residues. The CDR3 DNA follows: TGTGCCAGCAGTCCCGGAGGGGATCAGCCCCAGCATTTT. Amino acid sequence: CASSPGGDQPQHF.

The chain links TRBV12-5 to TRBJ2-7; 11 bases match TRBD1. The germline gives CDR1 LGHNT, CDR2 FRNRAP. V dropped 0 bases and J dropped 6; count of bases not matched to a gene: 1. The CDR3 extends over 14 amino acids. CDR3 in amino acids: CASGLVGTGGEQYF. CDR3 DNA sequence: TGTGCTAGTGGTTTGGTTGGGACAGGGGGCGAGCAGTACTTC.

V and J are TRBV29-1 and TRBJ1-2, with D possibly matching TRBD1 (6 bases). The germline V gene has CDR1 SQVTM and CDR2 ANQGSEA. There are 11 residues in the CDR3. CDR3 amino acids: CITGAGDGYTF. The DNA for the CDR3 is TGCATCACCGGCGCAGGGGATGGCTACACCTTC.

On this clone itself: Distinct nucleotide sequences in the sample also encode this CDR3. This CDR3 is CASSRQGVTGELFF. The CDR3 nucleotides are TGTGCCAGTAGCCGACAGGGGGTGACCGGGGAGCTGTTTTTT. The chain combines TRBV19 with TRBJ2-2; 9 bases agree with TRBD1. The CDR3 is 14 residues long. Germline V CDR1 and CDR2: LNHDA, SQIVND (reference sequence). V gave up 6 bases and J gave up 5 bases; unmatched junction bases: 4.

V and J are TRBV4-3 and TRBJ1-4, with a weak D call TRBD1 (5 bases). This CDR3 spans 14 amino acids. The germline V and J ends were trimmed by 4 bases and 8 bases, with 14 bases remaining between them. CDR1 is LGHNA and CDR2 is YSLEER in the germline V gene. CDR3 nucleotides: TGCGCCAGCAGCCGGTTAGGGTCAGGGGAAAAACTGTTTTTT. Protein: CASSRLGSGEKLFF.

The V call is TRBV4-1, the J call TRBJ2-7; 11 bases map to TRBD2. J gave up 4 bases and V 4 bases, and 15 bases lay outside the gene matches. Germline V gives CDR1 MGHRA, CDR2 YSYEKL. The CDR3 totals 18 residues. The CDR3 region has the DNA TGCGCCAGCAGCCGAGGTGGTAGCGGGGGGGCAAAGTCATACGAGCAGTACTTC. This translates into CASSRGGSGGAKSYEQYF.

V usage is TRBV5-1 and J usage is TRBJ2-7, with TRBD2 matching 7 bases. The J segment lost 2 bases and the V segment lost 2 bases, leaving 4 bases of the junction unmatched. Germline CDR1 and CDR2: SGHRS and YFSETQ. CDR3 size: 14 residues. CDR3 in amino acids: CASSFAGLAYEQYF. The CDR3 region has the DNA TGCGCCAGCAGCTTCGCCGGACTAGCCTACGAGCAGTACTTC. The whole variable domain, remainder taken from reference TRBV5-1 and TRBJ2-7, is KAGVTQTPRYLIKTRGQQVTLSCSPISGHRSVSWYQQTPGQGLQFLFEYFSETQRNKGNFPGRFSGRQFSNSRSEMNVSTLELGDSALYLCASSFAGLAYEQYFGPGTRLTVT.

The CDR3 DNA sequence: TGTGCCAGCAGTTTATGGGACAGGGCCCTTTCGCAGCCCCAGCATTTT. Its protein product is CASSLWDRALSQPQHF. The J gene is TRBJ1-5, the V gene TRBV28; 8 nucleotides align to TRBD1. Germline V CDR1 and CDR2: MDHEN, SYDVKM. The length of the CDR3 is 16 residues. Trimming removed 0 bases from V and 7 bases from J; junction bases left unmatched: 8.

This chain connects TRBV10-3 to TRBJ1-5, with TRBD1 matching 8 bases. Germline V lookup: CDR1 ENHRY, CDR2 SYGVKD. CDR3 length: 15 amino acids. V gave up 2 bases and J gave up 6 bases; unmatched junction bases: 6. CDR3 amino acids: CAISETSGGVQPQHF. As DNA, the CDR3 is TGTGCCATCAGTGAGACGTCAGGGGGCGTTCAGCCCCAGCATTTT.

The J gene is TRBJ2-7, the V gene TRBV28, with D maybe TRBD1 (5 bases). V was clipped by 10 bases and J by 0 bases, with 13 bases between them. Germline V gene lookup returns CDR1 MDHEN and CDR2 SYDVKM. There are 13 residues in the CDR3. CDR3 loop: CAISGSYSYEQYF. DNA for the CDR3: TGTGCCATTTCAGGGTCGTACTCCTACGAGCAGTACTTC.

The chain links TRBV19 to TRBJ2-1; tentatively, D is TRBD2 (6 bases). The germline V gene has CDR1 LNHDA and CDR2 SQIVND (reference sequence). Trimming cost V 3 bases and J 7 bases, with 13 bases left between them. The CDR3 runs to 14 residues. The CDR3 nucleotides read TGTGCCAGTAGTATTCCCGGGACTGGGAATGAGCAGTTCTTC. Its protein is CASSIPGTGNEQFF.

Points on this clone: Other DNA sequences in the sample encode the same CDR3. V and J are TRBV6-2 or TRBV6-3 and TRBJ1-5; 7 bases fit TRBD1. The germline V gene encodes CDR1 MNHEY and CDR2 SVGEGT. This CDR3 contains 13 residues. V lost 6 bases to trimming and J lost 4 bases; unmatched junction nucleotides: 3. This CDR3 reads CASSRGGNQPQHF. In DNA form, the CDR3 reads TGTGCCAGCAGCAGGGGGGGTAATCAGCCCCAGCATTTT.

The CDR3 is CASSDLQGTGGETQYF. In DNA, the CDR3 is TGCGCCAGCAGTGATCTACAAGGGACAGGGGGAGAGACCCAGTACTTC. V is TRBV10-1 and J is TRBJ2-5, with TRBD1 matching 11 bases. Looked up from germline, CDR1 is WNHNN and CDR2 is SYGVQD (reference sequence). With 3 bases clipped from V and 4 bases from J, the junction kept 7 bases outside the gene matches. The CDR3 totals 16 residues.

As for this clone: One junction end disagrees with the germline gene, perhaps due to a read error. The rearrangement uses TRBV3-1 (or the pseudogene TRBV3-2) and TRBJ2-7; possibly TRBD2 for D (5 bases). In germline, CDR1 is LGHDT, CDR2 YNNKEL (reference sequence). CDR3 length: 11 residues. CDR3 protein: CASSQERVLHF. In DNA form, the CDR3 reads TGTGCCAGCAGCCAAGAGAGGGTCTTACACTTC.

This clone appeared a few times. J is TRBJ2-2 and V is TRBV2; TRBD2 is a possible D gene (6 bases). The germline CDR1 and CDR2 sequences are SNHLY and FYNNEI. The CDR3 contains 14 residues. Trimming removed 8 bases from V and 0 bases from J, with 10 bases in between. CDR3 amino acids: CASRRDSNTGELFF. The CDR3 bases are TGTGCCAGCCGCCGGGACTCGAACACCGGGGAGCTGTTTTTT. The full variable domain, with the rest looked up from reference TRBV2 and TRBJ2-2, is EPEVTQTPSHQVTQMGQEVILRCVPISNHLYFYWYRQILGQKVEFLVSFYNNEISEKSEIFDDQFSVERPDGSNFTLKIRSTKLEDSAMYFCASRRDSNTGELFFGEGSRLTVL.

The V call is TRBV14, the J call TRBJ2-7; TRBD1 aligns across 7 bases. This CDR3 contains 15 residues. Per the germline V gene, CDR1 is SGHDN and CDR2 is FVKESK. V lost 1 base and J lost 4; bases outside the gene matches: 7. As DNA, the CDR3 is TGTGCCAGCAGCCAAGGGAGGACAGGCCCGTACGAGCAGTACTTC. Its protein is CASSQGRTGPYEQYF.

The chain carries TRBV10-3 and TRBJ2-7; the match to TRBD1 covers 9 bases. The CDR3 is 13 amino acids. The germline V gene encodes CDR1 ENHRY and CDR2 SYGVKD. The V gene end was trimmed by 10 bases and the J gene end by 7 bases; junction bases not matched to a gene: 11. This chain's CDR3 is CATSPGQGQEQYF. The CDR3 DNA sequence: TGTGCCACCTCCCCGGGACAGGGTCAGGAGCAGTACTTC.

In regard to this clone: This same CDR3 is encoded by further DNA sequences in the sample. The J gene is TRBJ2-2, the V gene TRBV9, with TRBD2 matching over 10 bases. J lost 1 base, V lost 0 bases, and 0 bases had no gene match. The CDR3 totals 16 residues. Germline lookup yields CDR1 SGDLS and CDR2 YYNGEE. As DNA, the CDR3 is TGTGCCAGCAGCGTAGGACTAGCGGGGAACACCGGGGAGCTGTTTTTT. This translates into CASSVGLAGNTGELFF. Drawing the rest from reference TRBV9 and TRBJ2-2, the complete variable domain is DSGVTQTPKHLITATGQRVTLRCSPRSGDLSVYWYQQSLDQGLQFLIQYYNGEERAKGNILERFSAQQFPDLHSELNLSSLELGDSALYFCASSVGLAGNTGELFFGEGSRLTVL.